This TCR beta chain stems from a study of control samples from healthy donors and cancer patients (dated by TCRdb to the early 2020s). Trimming removed 5 bases from V and 5 bases from J; the gene matches leave 3 bases unexplained. The germline V gene (reference sequence) gives CDR1 as LNHDA and CDR2 as SQIVND. There are 13 amino acids in the CDR3, from cysteine to phenylalanine inclusive. Only the CDR3 DNA is retained, 39 bases long and in frame from the first base. Worth noting for this clone: Its antigen is not yet known. No quality values exist for individual bases; no much larger clone is one base distant.

The library was built by means of the immunoSEQ multiplex PCR assay. TCRdb limited this immuneACCESS table to in-frame rearrangements with V and J called. A share of clones is missing; checked studies link under half to unresolved V genes, and the rest is unexplained. Present in this sample are about 95,000 clones, about 85% of which were seen just once. Around an eighth of the sample is in the top ten clones. Material: blood. The origin of this receptor is a woman in her seventies in good health. Recombination connected TRBV19 to TRBJ2-5; 9 of the junction bases match TRBD2. The CDR3 protein sequence reads: CASSSGLAETQYF. The nucleotides are TGTGCCAGTAGTTCCGGACTAGCGGAGACCCAGTACTTC.